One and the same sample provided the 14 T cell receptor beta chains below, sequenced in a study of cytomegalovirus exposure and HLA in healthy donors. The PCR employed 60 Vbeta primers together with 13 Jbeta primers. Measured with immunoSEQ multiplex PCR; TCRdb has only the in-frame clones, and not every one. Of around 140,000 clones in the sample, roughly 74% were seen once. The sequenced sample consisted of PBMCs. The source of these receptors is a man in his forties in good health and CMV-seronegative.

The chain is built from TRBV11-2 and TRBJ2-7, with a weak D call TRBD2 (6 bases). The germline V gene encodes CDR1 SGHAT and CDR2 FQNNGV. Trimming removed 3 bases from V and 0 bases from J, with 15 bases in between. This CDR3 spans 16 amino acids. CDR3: CASSFRAGNPSYEQYF. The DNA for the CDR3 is TGTGCCAGCAGCTTCCGCGCGGGGAACCCCTCCTACGAGCAGTACTTC.

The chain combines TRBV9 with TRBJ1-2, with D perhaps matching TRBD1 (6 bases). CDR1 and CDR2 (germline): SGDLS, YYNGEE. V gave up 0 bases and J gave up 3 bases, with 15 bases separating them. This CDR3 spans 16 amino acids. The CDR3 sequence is CASSVGPGGRDYGYTF. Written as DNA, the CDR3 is TGTGCCAGCAGCGTAGGACCGGGGGGGCGCGACTATGGCTACACCTTC.

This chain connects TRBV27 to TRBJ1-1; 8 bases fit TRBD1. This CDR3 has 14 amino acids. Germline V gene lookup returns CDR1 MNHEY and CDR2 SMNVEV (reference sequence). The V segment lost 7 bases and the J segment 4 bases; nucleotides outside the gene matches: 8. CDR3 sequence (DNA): TGTGCCAGCACCCGACAGGGGCTCGGCACTGAAGCTTTCTTT. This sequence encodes CASTRQGLGTEAFF.

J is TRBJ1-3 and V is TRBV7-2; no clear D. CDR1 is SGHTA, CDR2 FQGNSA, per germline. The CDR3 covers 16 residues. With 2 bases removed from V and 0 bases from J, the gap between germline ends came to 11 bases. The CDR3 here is CASSLFSVGSGNTIYF. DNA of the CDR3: TGTGCCAGCAGCTTATTTTCCGTCGGCTCTGGAAACACCATATATTTT.

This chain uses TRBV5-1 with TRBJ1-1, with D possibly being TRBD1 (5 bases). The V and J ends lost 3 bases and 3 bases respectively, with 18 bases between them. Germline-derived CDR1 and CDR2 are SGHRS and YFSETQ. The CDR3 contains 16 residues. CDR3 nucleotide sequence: TGCGCCAGCAGCTCCGCCATTGGGGGAGGGTACACTGAAGCTTTCTTT. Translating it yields CASSSAIGGGYTEAFF.

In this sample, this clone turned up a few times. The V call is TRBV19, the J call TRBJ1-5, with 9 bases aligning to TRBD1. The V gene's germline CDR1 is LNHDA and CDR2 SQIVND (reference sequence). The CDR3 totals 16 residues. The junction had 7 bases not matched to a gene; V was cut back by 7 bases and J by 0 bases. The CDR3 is CASTMGTGYSNQPQHF. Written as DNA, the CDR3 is TGTGCCAGTACCATGGGGACAGGGTATAGCAATCAGCCCCAGCATTTT.

The CDR3 loop is CASTRTGGRSPLHF. CDR3 bases: TGTGCCAGCACCCGAACAGGGGGACGGTCACCCCTCCACTTT. V usage is TRBV28 and J usage is TRBJ1-6; 8 bases agree with TRBD1. J gave up 10 bases and V 7 bases, and 9 bases lay outside the gene matches. The CDR3 totals 14 residues. The germline V gene has CDR1 MDHEN and CDR2 SYDVKM.

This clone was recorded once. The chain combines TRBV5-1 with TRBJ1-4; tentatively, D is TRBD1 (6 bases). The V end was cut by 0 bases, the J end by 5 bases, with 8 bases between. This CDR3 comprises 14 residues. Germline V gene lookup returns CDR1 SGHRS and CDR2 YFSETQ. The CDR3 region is CASSLGGHNEKLFF. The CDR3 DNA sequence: TGCGCCAGCAGCTTGGGGGGGCACAATGAAAAACTGTTTTTT.

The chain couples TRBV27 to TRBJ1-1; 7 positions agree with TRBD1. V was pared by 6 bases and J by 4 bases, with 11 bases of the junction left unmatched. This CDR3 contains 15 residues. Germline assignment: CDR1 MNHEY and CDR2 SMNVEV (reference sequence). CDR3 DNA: TGTGCCAGCAGCCTTGACAGGTCAGGGGGCACTGAAGCTTTCTTT. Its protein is CASSLDRSGGTEAFF.

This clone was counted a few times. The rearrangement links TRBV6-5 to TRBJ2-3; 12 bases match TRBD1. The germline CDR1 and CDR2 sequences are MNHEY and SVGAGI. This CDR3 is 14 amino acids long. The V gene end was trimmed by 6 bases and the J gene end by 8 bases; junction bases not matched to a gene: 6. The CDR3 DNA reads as TGTGCCAGCAGGGGACAGGGGGCGAGGGCTACGCAGTATTTT. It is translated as CASRGQGARATQYF.

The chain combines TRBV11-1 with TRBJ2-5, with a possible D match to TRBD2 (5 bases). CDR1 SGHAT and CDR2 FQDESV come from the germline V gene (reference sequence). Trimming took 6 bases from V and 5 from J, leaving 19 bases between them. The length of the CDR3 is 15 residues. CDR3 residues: CASSQLRTFPETQYF. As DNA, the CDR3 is TGTGCCAGCAGTCAACTCAGGACTTTTCCGGAGACCCAGTACTTC. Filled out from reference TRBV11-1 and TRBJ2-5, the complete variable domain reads EAEVAQSPRYKITEKSQAVAFWCDPISGHATLYWYRQILGQGPELLVQFQDESVVDDSQLPKDRFSAERLKGVDSTLKIQPAELGDSAMYLCASSQLRTFPETQYFGPGTRLLVL.

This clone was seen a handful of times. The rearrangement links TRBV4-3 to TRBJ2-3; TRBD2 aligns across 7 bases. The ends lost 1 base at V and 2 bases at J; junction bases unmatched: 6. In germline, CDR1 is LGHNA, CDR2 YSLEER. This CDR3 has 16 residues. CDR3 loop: CASSQVASGYTDTQYF. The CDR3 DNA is TGCGCCAGCAGCCAAGTTGCTAGCGGATACACAGATACGCAGTATTTT.

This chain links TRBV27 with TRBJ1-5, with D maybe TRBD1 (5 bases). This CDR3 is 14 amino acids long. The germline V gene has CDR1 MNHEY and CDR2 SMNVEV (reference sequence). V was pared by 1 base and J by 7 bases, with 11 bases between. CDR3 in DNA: TGTGCCAGCAGTTTATTACGGGGGGACCAGCCCCAGCATTTT. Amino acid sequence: CASSLLRGDQPQHF.

The CDR3 DNA reads as TGCGCCAGCAGCTTGGCCGCAGGGGGTTTCGCTTCACCCCTCCACTTT. Its translation: CASSLAAGGFASPLHF. The J gene is TRBJ1-6, the V gene TRBV5-1, with 7 bases that match TRBD1. The V segment lost 0 bases and the J segment 9 bases; nucleotides outside the gene matches: 9. Germline loops: CDR1 SGHRS, CDR2 YFSETQ. This CDR3 has 16 residues.